This TCR beta chain was obtained from a study of cytomegalovirus exposure and HLA in healthy donors. Whole-study context: The Caucasian-associated ancestry cluster held roughly 78% of 398 genotyped donors. General study points: Rates of TCR association differed by HLA locus in a later analysis, with DRB1 highest and HLA-C lowest. Sequencing had likely introduced a cluster of highly shared sequence variants as an artifact.

Nominally healthy donors were sampled, though unrecorded immune exposures were likely. The CDR3 sequence is 16 residues long. V was shortened by 4 bases and J by 2 bases, with 14 bases between the two germline ends. Per the germline V gene, CDR1 is SGHVS and CDR2 is FNYEAQ. The PCR was carried out with 60 Vbeta primers and 13 Jbeta primers. Assay: immunoSEQ multiplex PCR; the TCRdb copy retains only in-frame clones and omits some. Among about 110,000 clones listed, around 75% were seen once. Concerning this clone itself: What it binds is unknown.

This chain uses TRBV7-6 with TRBJ1-4; D ambiguous. The TCR comes from a man aged 40-55 years in good health and CMV-seronegative. Specimen: PBMCs. The CDR3 reads CASSSRAGSTNEKLFF. The CDR3 nucleotides read TGTGCCAGCAGCTCACGAGCGGGCTCGACTAATGAAAAACTGTTTTTT.